The entry below gives a single TCR beta chain sequence along with its context. What it binds is unknown. The CDR3 length is 18 residues. Trimming left V 1 base short and J 2 bases short, with 18 bases between. The V gene's germline CDR1 is SEHNR and CDR2 FQNEAQ (reference sequence). This sample is part of a study of T cell responses to AZD1222 COVID-19 vaccine. Broader study findings: Baseline seropositives among AZD1222 recipients totaled only five to seven. Repertoire collection took place solely once the T cell response had peaked. Clonal diversity was possibly underestimated, and white British individuals and females predominated among donors.

Sequenced by immunoSEQ multiplex PCR; TCRdb stores in-frame clones only, minus some. Counted here are 110,000 or so clones, approximately 89% occurring once; the ten biggest clones make up roughly 3%. The sequencing here drew on peripheral blood, taken on day 0 of MenACWY control vaccination. The sequence was obtained from an adult in good health. The J gene is TRBJ1-5, the V gene TRBV7-9, with unresolved D. The CDR3 here is CASSLGAPVTVGNQPQHF. CDR3 in DNA: TGTGCCAGCAGCTTAGGGGCGCCAGTGACGGTGGGCAATCAGCCCCAGCATTTT.